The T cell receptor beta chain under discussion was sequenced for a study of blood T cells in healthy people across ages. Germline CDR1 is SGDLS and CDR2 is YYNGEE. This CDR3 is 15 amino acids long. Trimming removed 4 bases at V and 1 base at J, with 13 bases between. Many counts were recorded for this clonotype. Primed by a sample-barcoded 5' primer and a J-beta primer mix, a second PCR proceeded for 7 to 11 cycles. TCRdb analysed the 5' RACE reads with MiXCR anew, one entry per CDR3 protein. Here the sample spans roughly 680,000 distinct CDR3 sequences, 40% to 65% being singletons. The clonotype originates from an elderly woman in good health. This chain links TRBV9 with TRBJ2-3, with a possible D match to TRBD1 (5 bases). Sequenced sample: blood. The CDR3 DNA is TGTGCCAGCAGCATCGACAGCAGGGGCACAGATACGCAGTATTTT. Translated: CASSIDSRGTDTQYF.